Listed here are 18 T cell receptor beta chains from one sample, sequenced in a study of blood T cell repertoires in COVID-19. The protocol was immunoSEQ multiplex PCR, while the TCRdb copy is restricted to in-frame clones and leaves out a portion. The sample lists approximately 210,000 clones, 90% to 95% occurring once. Source material: peripheral blood. These receptors came from a man aged 30 to 39 with acute or convalescent COVID-19.

The V gene is TRBV11-2, the J gene TRBJ2-7, with TRBD1 as a possible D gene (6 bases). With 5 bases removed from V and 7 bases from J, the gap between germline ends came to 21 bases. From germline, CDR1 is SGHAT and CDR2 FQNNGV. The CDR3 is 15 residues long. CDR3 sequence (DNA): TGTGCCAGCAGCCCAATCAGGGGAACGGCGTTAGAGCAGTACTTC. Amino acids: CASSPIRGTALEQYF.

In this sample, this clone turned up a few times. The CDR3: CASTAKTRSYSNQPQHF. For the CDR3, the DNA is TGTGCCAGCACCGCAAAGACAAGGTCGTATAGCAATCAGCCCCAGCATTTT. The J gene is TRBJ1-5, the V gene TRBV21-1; the D call in the table, TRBD1, was not verified against the DNA. TRBV21-1 is annotated as a pseudogene. This CDR3 has 17 amino acids.

This chain links TRBV5-6 with TRBJ2-7; D ambiguous. The CDR3 is 14 amino acids. Germline V gene data show CDR1 as SGHDT and CDR2 as YYEEEE. Trimming left V 1 base short and J 0 bases short, with 8 bases between. This CDR3 reads CASSLFLRSYEQYF. The CDR3 nucleotides are TGTGCCAGCAGCTTGTTCCTCCGCTCCTACGAGCAGTACTTC.

The genes are TRBV24-1 and TRBJ2-1; tentative D call: TRBD2 (6 bases). V was trimmed by 4 bases and J by 7 bases, leaving 16 bases between them. Germline V gene data show CDR1 as KGHDR and CDR2 as SFDVKD. The CDR3 runs 15 residues. In DNA, the CDR3 is TGTGCCACCAGTGACCAACCCGGGGCGGGGAATGAGCAGTTCTTC. It encodes CATSDQPGAGNEQFF.

The V and J genes are TRBV18 and TRBJ2-1, with D maybe TRBD1 (5 bases). Germline V gene lookup returns CDR1 KGHSH and CDR2 LQKENI. The CDR3 sequence is 13 residues long. Trimming stripped 6 bases from V and 8 bases from J, with 14 bases between. The DNA for the CDR3 is TGTGCCAGCTCGTCTGGACATCTCGATGAGCAGTTCTTC. It is translated as CASSSGHLDEQFF.

This clone appeared a single time. The V gene is TRBV19, the J gene TRBJ2-2; perhaps TRBD1 as D (6 bases). The CDR3 is 15 amino acids. CDR1 is LNHDA and CDR2 is SQIVND in the germline V gene (reference sequence). V shed 7 bases and J shed 1 base, with 13 bases lying between them. The CDR3 here is CASTVGAKNTGELFF. CDR3 in DNA: TGTGCCAGTACCGTGGGGGCCAAGAACACCGGGGAGCTGTTTTTT.

This sequence joins TRBV6-4 and TRBJ2-1; 10 nucleotides line up with TRBD2. This CDR3 is 16 amino acids long. CDR1 is MRHNA and CDR2 is SNTAGT in the germline V gene. Unmatched junction bases numbered 13, after V lost 6 bases and J lost 8 bases. CDR3 loop: CASRASSGGAWDEQFF. CDR3 sequence (DNA): TGTGCCAGCAGGGCCTCCAGCGGGGGGGCCTGGGATGAGCAGTTCTTC.

The count of this clone is one. The chain couples TRBV4-1 to TRBJ1-5; unclear D gene. Trimming took off 2 bases at V and 7 bases at J, with 15 bases between the two ends. The germline gives CDR1 MGHRA, CDR2 YSYEKL. CDR3 length: 15 amino acids. CDR3 nucleotide sequence: TGCGCCAGCAGCCAATCGGGCCCCTGGGAGCAGCCCCAGCATTTT. As protein: CASSQSGPWEQPQHF.

A single count supports this clone. The V gene is TRBV30, the J gene TRBJ1-6, with D perhaps matching TRBD1 (5 bases). The V end lost 0 bases, the J end lost 10 bases, and 13 bases lay between the germline ends. Germline V CDR1 and CDR2: GTSNPN, SVGIG (reference sequence). The CDR3 spans 14 residues. CDR3 DNA sequence: TGTGCCTGGAGTGTGGCCAGGGTGGGATCACCCCTCCACTTT. This translates into CAWSVARVGSPLHF.

The chain employs TRBV2 and TRBJ1-5, with unresolved D. Trimming left V 3 bases short and J 6 bases short, with 6 bases between. CDR1 and CDR2 from the germline V gene are SNHLY and FYNNEI. CDR3 length: 12 residues. The CDR3 nucleotides read TGTGCCAGCAGTGACGGGTTTCAGCCCCAGCATTTT. It encodes CASSDGFQPQHF.

The chain employs TRBV6-5 and TRBJ2-2, with 10 bases fitting TRBD1. CDR1 MNHEY and CDR2 SVGAGI come from the germline V gene. After removal of 4 bases from V and 3 bases from J, the junction contained 2 bases not matched to a gene. The CDR3 contains 15 residues. CDR3 protein: CASSSGTGDTGELFF. CDR3 DNA sequence: TGTGCCAGCAGTTCCGGGACAGGGGACACCGGGGAGCTGTTTTTT.

This clone showed up just a few times. The chain combines TRBV30 with TRBJ2-2; TRBD1 is a possible D gene (5 bases). CDR3 length: 13 residues. Germline CDR1 reads GTSNPN; CDR2 reads SVGIG (reference sequence). Trimming pared 0 bases from V and 12 bases from J, leaving 14 bases between. In DNA form, the CDR3 reads TGTGCCTGGAGTGTTTCGACAGTTCGACAGCTGTTTTTT. Amino acid sequence: CAWSVSTVRQLFF.

The chain carries TRBV7-9 and TRBJ1-3; perhaps TRBD1 as D (5 bases). The V end lost 2 bases, the J end lost 0 bases, and 20 bases lay between the germline ends. Germline V lookup: CDR1 SEHNR, CDR2 FQNEAQ (reference sequence). The CDR3 runs 19 residues. Here the CDR3 DNA reads TGTGCCAGCAGCTTATCATCCATGGGGGGACCTAGCTCTGGAAACACCATATATTTT. This codes for CASSLSSMGGPSSGNTIYF.

This clone was observed once. CDR3 DNA sequence: TGTGCCAGCACCGAGGCGGGACCCACAGATACGCAGTATTTT. Its translation: CASTEAGPTDTQYF. This chain uses TRBV27 with TRBJ2-3, with TRBD2 as a possible D gene (6 bases). CDR1 and CDR2 (germline): MNHEY, SMNVEV (reference sequence). The CDR3 is 14 residues long. V dropped 7 bases and J dropped 2 bases, with 13 bases sitting between them.

The chain couples TRBV30 to TRBJ2-2; D remains ambiguous. The germline V and J ends were trimmed by 3 bases and 1 base, with 6 bases remaining between them. Germline CDR1 reads GTSNPN; CDR2 reads SVGIG (reference sequence). The CDR3 totals 13 residues. CDR3 nucleotides: TGTGCCTGGAGCTGGAGGAACACCGGGGAGCTGTTTTTT. The encoded protein is CAWSWRNTGELFF.

The J gene is TRBJ2-7, the V gene TRBV6-2 or TRBV6-3, with 7 nucleotides matching TRBD1. Losses at the gene ends were 5 bases for V and 4 bases for J; bases not matched to a gene: 8. Per the germline V gene, CDR1 is MNHEY and CDR2 is SVGEGT. The CDR3 totals 14 residues. The DNA of the CDR3 is TGTGCCAGCAGTAGGACAGGAACTGGGTACGAGCAGTACTTC. Encoded protein: CASSRTGTGYEQYF.

CDR3 coding DNA: TGTGCCAGCAGGGACGCGACAGGGGGCTTGAATTCACCCCTCCACTTT. Protein product: CASRDATGGLNSPLHF. This sequence joins TRBV2 and TRBJ1-6, with 10 bases matching TRBD1. The CDR3 extends over 16 amino acids. V shed 6 bases and J 7 bases; nucleotides not matched to a gene: 9. Germline V CDR1 and CDR2: SNHLY, FYNNEI.

The chain uses TRBV5-4 and TRBJ2-5, with a possible D match to TRBD1 (6 bases). The length of the CDR3 is 13 residues. Germline loops: CDR1 SGHNT, CDR2 YYREEE (reference sequence). Trimming pared 2 bases from V and 5 bases from J, leaving 10 bases between. Written as DNA, the CDR3 is TGTGCCAGCAGCTTTGGGGGCAAGGAGACCCAGTACTTC. Protein product: CASSFGGKETQYF.